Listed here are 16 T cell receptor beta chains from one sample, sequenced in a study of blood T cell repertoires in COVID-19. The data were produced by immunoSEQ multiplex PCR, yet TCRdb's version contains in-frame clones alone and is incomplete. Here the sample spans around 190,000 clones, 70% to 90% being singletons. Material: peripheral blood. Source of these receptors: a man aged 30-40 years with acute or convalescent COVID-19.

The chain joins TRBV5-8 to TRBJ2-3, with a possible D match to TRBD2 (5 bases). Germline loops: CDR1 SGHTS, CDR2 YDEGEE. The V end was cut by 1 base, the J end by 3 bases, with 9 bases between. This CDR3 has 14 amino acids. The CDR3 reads CASSLYGVTDTQYF. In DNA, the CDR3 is TGTGCCAGCAGCTTGTACGGGGTAACAGATACGCAGTATTTT.

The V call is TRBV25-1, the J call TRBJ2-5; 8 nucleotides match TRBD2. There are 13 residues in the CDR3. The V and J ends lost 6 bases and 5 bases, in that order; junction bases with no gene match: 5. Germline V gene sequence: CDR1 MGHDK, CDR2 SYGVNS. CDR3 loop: CASRLASGETQYF. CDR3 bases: TGTGCCAGCAGATTGGCTAGCGGGGAGACCCAGTACTTC.

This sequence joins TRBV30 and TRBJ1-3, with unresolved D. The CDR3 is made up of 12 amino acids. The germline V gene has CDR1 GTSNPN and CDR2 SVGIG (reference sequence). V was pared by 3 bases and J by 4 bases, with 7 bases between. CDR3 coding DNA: TGTGCCTGGAGAATCAGGGGAAACACCATATATTTT. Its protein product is CAWRIRGNTIYF.

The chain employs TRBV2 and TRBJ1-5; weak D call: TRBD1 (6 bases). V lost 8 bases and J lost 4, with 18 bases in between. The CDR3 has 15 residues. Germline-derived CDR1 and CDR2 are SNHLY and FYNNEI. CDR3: CASSPQGLVNQPQHF. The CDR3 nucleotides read TGTGCCAGCTCACCCCAGGGGCTGGTGAATCAGCCCCAGCATTTT.

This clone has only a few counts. CDR3 coding DNA: TGTGCCAGCAGCTCTCGGGGGACGGCGACCTCTGGAAACACCATATATTTT. Its translation: CASSSRGTATSGNTIYF. The V gene is TRBV11-2, the J gene TRBJ1-3; D perhaps matches TRBD1 (5 bases). The V end lost 4 bases, the J end lost 0 bases, and 16 bases lay between the germline ends. The CDR3 is 17 residues long. Germline-derived CDR1 and CDR2 are SGHAT and FQNNGV. The variable domain in full, completed from reference TRBV11-2 and TRBJ1-3, reads EAGVAQSPRYKIIEKRQSVAFWCNPISGHATLYWYQQILGQGPKLLIQFQNNGVVDDSQLPKDRFSAERLKGVDSTLKIQPAKLEDSAVYLCASSSRGTATSGNTIYFGEGSWLTVV.

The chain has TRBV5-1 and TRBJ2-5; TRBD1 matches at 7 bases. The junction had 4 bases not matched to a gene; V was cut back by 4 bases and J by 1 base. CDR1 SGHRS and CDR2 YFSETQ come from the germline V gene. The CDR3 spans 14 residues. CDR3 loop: CASSKGDSQETQYF. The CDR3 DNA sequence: TGCGCCAGCAGCAAGGGGGACAGCCAAGAGACCCAGTACTTC.

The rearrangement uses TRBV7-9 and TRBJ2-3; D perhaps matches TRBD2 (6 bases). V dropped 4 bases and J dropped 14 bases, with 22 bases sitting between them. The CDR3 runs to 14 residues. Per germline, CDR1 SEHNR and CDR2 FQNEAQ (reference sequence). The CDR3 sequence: CASSWGSGDSTRYF. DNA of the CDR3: TGTGCCAGCAGCTGGGGTAGCGGAGATTCGACCCGGTATTTT.

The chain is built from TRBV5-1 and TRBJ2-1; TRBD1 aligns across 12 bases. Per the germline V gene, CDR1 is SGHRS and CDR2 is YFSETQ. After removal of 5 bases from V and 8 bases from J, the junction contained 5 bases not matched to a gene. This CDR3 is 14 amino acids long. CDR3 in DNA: TGCGCCAGCAGGGGACAGGGGGCTAAGGATGAGCAGTTCTTC. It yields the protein CASRGQGAKDEQFF.

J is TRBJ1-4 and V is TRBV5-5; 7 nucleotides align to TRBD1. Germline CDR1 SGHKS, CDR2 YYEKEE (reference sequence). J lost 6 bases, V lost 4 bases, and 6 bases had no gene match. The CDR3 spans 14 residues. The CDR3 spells CASSQGGLYEKLFF. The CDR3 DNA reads TGTGCCAGCAGCCAAGGGGGCCTTTATGAAAAACTGTTTTTT. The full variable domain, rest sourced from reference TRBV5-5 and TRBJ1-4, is DAGVTQSPTHLIKTRGQQVTLRCSPISGHKSVSWYQQVLGQGPQFIFQYYEKEERGRGNFPDRFSARQFPNYSSELNVNALLLGDSALYLCASSQGGLYEKLFFGSGTQLSVL.

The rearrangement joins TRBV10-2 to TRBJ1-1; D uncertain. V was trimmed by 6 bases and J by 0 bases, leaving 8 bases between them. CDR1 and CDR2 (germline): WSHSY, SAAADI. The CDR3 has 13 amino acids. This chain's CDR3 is CASREQLNTEAFF. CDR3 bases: TGCGCCAGCAGGGAACAGCTGAACACTGAAGCTTTCTTT.

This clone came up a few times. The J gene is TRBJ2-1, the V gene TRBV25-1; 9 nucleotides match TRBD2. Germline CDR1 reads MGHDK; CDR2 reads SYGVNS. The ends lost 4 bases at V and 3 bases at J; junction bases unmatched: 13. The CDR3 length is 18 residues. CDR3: CASSGGGRALTRYNEQFF. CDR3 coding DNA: TGTGCCAGCAGTGGGGGCGGGAGGGCCCTCACACGCTACAATGAGCAGTTCTTC.

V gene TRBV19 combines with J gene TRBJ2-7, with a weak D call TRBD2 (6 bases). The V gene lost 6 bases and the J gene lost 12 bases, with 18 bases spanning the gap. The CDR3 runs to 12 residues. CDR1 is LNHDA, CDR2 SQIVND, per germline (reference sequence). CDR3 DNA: TGTGCCAGTAGGTGGAGCGGGCCCCGTCCGTACTTC. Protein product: CASRWSGPRPYF.

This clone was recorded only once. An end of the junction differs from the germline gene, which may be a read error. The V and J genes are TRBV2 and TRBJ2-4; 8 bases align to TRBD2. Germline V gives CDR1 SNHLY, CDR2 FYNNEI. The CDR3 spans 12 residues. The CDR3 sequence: CASSEDRRGARF. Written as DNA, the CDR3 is TGTGCCAGCAGTGAAGATAGGCGGGGGGCTCGGTTC.

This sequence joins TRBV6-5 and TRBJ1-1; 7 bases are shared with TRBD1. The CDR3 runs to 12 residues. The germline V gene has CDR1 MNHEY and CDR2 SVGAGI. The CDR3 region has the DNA TGTGTGGTGGGGCAGGGGGTCACTGAAGCTTTCTTT. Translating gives CVVGQGVTEAFF.

The CDR3, as DNA: TGTGCCAGCAGCTTAGATCCCCAGGGGCTTACGGATCAGCCCCAGCATTTT. It encodes CASSLDPQGLTDQPQHF. The V and J genes are TRBV11-3 and TRBJ1-5; maybe TRBD1 (6 bases). The CDR3 has 17 residues. Trimming shortened V by 0 bases and J by 5 bases, and 17 bases separated the two germline ends. Germline V gene sequence: CDR1 SGHNT, CDR2 YENEEA. The full variable domain, its missing parts supplied by reference TRBV11-3 and TRBJ1-5, is EAGVVQSPRYKIIEKKQPVAFWCNPISGHNTLYWYLQNLGQGPELLIRYENEEAVDDSQLPKDRFSAERLKGVDSTLKIQPAELGDSAVYLCASSLDPQGLTDQPQHFGDGTRLSIL.

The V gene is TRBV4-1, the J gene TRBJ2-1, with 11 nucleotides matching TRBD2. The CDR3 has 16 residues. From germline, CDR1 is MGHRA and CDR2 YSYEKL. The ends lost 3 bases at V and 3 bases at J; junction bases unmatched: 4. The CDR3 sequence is CASSHQGTSGYNEQFF. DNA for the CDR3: TGCGCCAGCAGCCACCAGGGGACTAGCGGCTACAATGAGCAGTTCTTC.